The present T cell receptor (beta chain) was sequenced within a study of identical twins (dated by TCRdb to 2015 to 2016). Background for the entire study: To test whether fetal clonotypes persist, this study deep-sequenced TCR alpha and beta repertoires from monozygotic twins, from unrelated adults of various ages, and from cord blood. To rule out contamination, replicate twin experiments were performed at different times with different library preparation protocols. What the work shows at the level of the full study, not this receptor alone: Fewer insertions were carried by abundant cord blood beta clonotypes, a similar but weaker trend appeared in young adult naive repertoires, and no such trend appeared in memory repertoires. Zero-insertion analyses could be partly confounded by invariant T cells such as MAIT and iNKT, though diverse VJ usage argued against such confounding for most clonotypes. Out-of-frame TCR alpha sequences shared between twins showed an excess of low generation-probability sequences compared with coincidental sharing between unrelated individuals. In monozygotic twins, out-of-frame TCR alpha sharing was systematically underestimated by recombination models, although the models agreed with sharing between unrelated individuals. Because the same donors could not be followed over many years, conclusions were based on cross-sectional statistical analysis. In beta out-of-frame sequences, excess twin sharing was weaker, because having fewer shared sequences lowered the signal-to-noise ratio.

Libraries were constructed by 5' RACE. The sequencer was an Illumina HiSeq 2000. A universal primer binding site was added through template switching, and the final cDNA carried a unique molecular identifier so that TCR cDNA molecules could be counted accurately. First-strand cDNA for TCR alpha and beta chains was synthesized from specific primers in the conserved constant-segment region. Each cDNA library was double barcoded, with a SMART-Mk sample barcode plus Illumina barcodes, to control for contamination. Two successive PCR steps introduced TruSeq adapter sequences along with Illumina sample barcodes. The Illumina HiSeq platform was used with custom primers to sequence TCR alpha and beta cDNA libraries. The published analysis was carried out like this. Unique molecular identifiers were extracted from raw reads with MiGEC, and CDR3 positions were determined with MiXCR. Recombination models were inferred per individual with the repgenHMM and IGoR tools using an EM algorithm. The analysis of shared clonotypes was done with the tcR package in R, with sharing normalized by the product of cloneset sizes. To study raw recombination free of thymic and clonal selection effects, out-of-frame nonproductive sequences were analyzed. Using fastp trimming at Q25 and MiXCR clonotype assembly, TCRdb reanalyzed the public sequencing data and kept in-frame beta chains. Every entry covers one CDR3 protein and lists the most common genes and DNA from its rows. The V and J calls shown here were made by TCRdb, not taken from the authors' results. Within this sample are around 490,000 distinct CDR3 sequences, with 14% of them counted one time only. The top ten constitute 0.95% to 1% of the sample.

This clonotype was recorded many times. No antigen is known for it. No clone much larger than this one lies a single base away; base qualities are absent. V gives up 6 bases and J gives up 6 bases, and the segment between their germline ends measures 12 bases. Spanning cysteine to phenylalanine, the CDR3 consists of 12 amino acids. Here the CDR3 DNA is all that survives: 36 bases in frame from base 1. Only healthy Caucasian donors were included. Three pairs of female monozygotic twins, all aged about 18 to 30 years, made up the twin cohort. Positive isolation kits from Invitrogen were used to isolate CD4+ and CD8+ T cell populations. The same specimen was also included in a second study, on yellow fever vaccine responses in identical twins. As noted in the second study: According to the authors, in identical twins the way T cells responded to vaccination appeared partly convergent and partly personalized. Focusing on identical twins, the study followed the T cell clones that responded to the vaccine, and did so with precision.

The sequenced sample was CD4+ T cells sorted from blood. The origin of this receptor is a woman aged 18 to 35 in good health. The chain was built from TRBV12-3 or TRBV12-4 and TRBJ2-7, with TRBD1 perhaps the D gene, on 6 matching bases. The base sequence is TGTGCCAGCAGGCGAACAGGGATCGAGCAGTACTTC. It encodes CASRRTGIEQYF.